The present T cell receptor beta chain was sequenced within a study of blood T cell repertoires in COVID-19. Study-wide context: Specimens from acute and convalescent COVID-19 originated in the United States, Italy and Spain. T cells, B-cell-depleted T cells, or PBMCs provided the cDNA or gDNA that served as material.

This clone counts as medium-sized (0.01 to 0.1%). Data came from immunoSEQ multiplex PCR; TCRdb stores just in-frame clones and leaves some out. The sample shows more than 20,000 clones, roughly 80% of them seen only once. Material for sequencing was peripheral blood. The sequence was collected from a man between 60 and 75 years old with active COVID-19.

CDR3 nucleotide sequence: TGCGCCAGCAGCCAAGAAGTTAGGGGGTTAGAAGATACGCAGTATTTT. This sequence encodes CASSQEVRGLEDTQYF. The genes are TRBV4-3 and TRBJ2-3, with D perhaps TRBD1 (6 bases). Trimming cost V 0 bases and J 5 bases, with 15 bases left between them. The germline V gene encodes CDR1 LGHNA and CDR2 YSLEER. This CDR3 has 16 residues.